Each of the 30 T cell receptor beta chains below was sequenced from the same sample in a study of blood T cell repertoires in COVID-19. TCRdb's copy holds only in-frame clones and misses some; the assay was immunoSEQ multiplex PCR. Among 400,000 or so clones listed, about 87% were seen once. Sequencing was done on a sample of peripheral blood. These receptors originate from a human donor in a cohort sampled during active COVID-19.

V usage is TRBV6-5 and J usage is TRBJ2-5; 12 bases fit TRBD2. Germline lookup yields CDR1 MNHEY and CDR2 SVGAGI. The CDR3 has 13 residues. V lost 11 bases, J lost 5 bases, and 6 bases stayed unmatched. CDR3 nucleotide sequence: TGTGCCTCTAGGACTAGCGGGGTTGAGACCCAGTACTTC. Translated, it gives CASRTSGVETQYF.

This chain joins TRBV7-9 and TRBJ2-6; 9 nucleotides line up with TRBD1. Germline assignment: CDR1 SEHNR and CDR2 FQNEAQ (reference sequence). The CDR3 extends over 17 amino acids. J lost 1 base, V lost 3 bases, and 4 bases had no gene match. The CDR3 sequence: CASSFRDRDSGANVLTF. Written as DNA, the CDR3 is TGTGCCAGCAGCTTTCGGGACAGGGATTCTGGGGCCAACGTCCTGACTTTC. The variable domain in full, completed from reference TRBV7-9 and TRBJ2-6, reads DTGVSQNPRHKITKRGQNVTFRCDPISEHNRLYWYRQTLGQGPEFLTYFQNEAQLEKSRLLSDRFSAERPKGSFSTLEIQRTEQGDSAMYLCASSFRDRDSGANVLTFGAGSRLTVL.

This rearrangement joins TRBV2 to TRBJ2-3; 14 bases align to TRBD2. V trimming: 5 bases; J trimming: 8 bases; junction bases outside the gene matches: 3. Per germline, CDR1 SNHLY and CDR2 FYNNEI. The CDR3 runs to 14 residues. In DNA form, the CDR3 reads TGTGCCAGCAGTCTGACTAGCGGGGGGGGTACGCAGTATTTT. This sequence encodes CASSLTSGGGTQYF.

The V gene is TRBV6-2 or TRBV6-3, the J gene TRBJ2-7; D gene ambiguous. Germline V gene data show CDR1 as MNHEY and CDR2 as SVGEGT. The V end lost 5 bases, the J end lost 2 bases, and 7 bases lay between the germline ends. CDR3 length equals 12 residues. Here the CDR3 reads CASSTSAYEQYF. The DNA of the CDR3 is TGTGCCAGCAGTACCAGCGCCTACGAGCAGTACTTC.

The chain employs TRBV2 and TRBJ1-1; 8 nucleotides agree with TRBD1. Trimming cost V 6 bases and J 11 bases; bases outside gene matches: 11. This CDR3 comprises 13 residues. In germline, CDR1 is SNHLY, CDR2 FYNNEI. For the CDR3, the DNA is TGTGCCAGCAGGGACAGGGCAGGACGAACGGCTTTCTTT. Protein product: CASRDRAGRTAFF. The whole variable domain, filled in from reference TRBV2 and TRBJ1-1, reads EPEVTQTPSHQVTQMGQEVILRCVPISNHLYFYWYRQILGQKVEFLVSFYNNEISEKSEIFDDQFSVERPDGSNFTLKIRSTKLEDSAMYFCASRDRAGRTAFFGQGTRLTVV.

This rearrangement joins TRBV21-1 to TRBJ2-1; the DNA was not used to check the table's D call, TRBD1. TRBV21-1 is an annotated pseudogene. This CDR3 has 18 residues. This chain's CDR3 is CASSTPLGSGTGLREQFF. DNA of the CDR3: TGTGCCAGCAGTACCCCACTGGGGTCCGGGACAGGGTTGAGGGAGCAGTTCTTC.

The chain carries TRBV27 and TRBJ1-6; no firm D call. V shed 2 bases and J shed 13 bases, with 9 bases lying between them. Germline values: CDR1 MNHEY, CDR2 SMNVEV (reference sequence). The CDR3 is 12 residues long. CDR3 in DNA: TGTGCCAGCAGTTTACAGTCATCCCCCCTCCACTTT. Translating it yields CASSLQSSPLHF.

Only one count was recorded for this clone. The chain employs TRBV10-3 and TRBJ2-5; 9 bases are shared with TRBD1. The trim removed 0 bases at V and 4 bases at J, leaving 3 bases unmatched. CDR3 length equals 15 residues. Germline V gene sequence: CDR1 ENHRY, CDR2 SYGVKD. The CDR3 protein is CAISESRTGAETQYF. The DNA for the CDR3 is TGTGCCATCAGTGAGTCACGGACAGGGGCAGAGACCCAGTACTTC.

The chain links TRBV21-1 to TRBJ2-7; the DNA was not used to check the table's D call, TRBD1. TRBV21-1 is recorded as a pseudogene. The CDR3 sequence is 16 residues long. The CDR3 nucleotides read TGTGCCAGCCCAGTTATACAGCCACAGGGCTCCTACGAGCAGTACTTC. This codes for CASPVIQPQGSYEQYF.

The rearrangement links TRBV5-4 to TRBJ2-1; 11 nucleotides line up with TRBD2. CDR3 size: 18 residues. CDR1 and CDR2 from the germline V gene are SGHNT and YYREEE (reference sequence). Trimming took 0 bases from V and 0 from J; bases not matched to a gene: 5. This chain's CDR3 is CASSLGLAGGGSYNEQFF. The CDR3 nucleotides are TGTGCCAGCAGCTTGGGGCTAGCGGGAGGAGGCTCCTACAATGAGCAGTTCTTC.

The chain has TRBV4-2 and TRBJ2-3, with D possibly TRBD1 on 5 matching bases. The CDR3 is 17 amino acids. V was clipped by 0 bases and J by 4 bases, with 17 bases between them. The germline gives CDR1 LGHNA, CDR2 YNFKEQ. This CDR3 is CASSQELTAYKPDTQYF. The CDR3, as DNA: TGTGCCAGCAGCCAAGAACTGACAGCCTATAAACCAGATACGCAGTATTTT.

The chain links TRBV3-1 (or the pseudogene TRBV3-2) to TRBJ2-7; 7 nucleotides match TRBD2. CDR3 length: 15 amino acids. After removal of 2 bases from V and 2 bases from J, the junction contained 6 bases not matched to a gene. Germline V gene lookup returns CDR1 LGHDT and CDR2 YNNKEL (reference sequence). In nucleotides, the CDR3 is TGTGCCAGCAGCCAATTTGCGGGAGCTCCCTACGAGCAGTACTTC. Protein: CASSQFAGAPYEQYF.

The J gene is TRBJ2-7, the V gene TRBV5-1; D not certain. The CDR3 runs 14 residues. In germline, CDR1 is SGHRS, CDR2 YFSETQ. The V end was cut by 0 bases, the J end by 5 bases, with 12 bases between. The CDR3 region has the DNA TGCGCCAGCAGCTTGGGAGACACGACCAACGAGCAGTACTTC. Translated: CASSLGDTTNEQYF.

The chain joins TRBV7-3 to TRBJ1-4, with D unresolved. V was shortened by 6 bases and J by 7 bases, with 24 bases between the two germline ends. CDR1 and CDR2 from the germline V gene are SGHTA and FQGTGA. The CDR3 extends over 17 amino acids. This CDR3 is CASSKSIIQWYSEKLFF. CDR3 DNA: TGTGCCAGCAGTAAAAGCATCATACAGTGGTACAGTGAAAAACTGTTTTTT.

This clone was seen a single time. The DNA of the CDR3 is TGCGCCAGCAGCTTGATGGGCAGGGCTGGAGAGACCCAGTACTTC. Its protein product is CASSLMGRAGETQYF. The chain uses TRBV5-1 and TRBJ2-5; weak D call: TRBD1 (5 bases). The V gene lost 1 base and the J gene lost 4 bases, with 14 bases spanning the gap. The CDR3 has 15 amino acids. Looked up from germline, CDR1 is SGHRS and CDR2 is YFSETQ.

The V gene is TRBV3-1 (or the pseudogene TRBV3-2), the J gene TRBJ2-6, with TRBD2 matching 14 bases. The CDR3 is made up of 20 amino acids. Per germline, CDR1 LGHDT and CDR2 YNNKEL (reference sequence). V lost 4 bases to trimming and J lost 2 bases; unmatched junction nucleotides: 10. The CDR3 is CASSLFGGTSGSAGANVLTF. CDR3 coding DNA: TGTGCCAGCAGCCTCTTCGGGGGGACTAGCGGGAGTGCTGGGGCCAACGTCCTGACTTTC.

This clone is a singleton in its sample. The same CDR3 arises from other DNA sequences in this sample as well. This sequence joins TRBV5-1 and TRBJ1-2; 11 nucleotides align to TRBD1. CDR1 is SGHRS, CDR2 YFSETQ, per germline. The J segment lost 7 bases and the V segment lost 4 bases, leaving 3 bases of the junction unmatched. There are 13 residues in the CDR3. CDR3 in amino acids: CASSPGTGGGYTF. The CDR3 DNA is TGCGCCAGCAGCCCGGGGACAGGGGGTGGCTACACCTTC. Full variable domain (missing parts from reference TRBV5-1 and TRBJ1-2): KAGVTQTPRYLIKTRGQQVTLSCSPISGHRSVSWYQQTPGQGLQFLFEYFSETQRNKGNFPGRFSGRQFSNSRSEMNVSTLELGDSALYLCASSPGTGGGYTFGSGTRLTVV.

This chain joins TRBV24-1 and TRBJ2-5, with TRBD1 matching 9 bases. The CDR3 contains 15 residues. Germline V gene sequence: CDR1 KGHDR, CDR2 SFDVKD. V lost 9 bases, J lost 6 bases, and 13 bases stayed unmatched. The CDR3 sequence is CATESFNRGRKTQYF. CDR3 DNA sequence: TGTGCCACCGAGTCATTTAACAGGGGGCGAAAGACCCAGTACTTC.

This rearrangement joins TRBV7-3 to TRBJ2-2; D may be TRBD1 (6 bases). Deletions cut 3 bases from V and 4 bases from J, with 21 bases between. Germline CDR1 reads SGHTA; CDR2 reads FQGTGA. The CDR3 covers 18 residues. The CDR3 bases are TGTGCCAGCAGCTTCAACCCTACAGGGTTGAGGGGCACCGGGGAGCTGTTTTTT. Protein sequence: CASSFNPTGLRGTGELFF.

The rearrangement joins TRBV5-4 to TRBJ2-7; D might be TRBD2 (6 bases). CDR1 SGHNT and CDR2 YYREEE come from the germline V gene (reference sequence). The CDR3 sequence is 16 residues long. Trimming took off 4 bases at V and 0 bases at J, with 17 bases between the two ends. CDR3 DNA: TGTGCCAGCAGCGGGGCCCCGGGACTGAGCTCCTACGAGCAGTACTTC. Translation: CASSGAPGLSSYEQYF.

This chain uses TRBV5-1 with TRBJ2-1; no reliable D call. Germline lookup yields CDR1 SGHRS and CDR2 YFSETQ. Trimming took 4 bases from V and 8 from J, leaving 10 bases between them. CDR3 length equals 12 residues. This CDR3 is CASSRISDEQFF. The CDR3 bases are TGCGCCAGCAGCCGTATTAGTGATGAGCAGTTCTTC.

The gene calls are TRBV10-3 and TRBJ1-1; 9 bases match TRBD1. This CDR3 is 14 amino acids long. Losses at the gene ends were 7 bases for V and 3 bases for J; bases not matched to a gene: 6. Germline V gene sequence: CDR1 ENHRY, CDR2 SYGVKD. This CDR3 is CAITETGGDTEAFF. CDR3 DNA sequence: TGTGCCATCACCGAGACAGGGGGGGACACTGAAGCTTTCTTT.

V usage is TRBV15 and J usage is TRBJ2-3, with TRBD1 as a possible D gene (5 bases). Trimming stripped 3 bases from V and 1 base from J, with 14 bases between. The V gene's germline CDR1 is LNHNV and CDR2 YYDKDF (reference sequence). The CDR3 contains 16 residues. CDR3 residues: CATSRDFRGGTDTQYF. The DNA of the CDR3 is TGTGCCACCAGCAGGGATTTTAGGGGTGGCACAGATACGCAGTATTTT.

CDR3 protein: CASTPAGNTIYF. The CDR3 nucleotides are TGTGCCAGCACCCCCGCTGGAAACACCATATATTTT. This sequence joins TRBV12-3 or TRBV12-4 and TRBJ1-3, with D uncertain. The V end was cut by 7 bases, the J end by 2 bases, with 6 bases between. This CDR3 has 12 residues.

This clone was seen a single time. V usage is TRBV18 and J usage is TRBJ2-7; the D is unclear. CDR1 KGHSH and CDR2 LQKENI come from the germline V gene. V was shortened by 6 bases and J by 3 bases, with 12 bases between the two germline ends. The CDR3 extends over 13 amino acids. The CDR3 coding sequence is TGTGCCAGCTCGGCCCGTTTGTACTACGAGCAGTACTTC. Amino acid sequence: CASSARLYYEQYF.

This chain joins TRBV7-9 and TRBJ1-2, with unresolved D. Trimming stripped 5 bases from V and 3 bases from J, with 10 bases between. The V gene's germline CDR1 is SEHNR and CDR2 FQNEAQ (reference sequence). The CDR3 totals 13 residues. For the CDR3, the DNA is TGTGCCAGCAGCGCACAGAGGGACTATGGCTACACCTTC. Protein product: CASSAQRDYGYTF.

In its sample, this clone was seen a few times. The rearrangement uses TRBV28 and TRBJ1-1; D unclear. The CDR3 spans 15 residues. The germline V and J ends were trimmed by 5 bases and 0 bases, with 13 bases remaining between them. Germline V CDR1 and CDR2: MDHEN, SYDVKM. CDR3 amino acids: CASSPGLFLNTEAFF. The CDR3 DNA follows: TGTGCCAGCAGTCCAGGACTGTTTTTGAACACTGAAGCTTTCTTT.

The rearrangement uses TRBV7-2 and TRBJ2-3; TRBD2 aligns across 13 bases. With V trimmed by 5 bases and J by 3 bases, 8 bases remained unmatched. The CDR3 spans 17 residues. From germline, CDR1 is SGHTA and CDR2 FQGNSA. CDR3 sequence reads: CASSPQTSGGQTDTQYF. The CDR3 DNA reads TGTGCCAGCAGCCCCCAGACTAGCGGGGGGCAAACAGATACGCAGTATTTT.

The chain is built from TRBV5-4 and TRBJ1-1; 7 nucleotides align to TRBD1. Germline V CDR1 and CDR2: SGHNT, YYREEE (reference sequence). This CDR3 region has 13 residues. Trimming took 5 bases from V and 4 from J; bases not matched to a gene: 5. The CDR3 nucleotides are TGTGCCAGCAGGCCCCAGGGGGTCACTGAAGCTTTCTTT. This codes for CASRPQGVTEAFF.

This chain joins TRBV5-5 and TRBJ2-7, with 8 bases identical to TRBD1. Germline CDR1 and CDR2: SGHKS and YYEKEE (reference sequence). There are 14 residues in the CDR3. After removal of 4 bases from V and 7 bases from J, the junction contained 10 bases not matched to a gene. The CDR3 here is CASSRVGQVAEQYF. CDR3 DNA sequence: TGTGCCAGCAGCCGGGTGGGACAGGTGGCGGAGCAGTACTTC.